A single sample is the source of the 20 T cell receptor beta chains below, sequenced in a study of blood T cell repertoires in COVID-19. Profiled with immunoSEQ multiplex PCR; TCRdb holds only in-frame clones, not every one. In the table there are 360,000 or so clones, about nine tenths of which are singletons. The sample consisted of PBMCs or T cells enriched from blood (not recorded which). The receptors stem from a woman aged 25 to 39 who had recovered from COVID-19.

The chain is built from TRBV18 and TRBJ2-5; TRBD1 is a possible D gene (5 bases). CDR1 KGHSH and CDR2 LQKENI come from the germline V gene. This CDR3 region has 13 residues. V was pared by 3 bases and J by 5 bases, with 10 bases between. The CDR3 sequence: CASSPGQRETQYF. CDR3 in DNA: TGTGCCAGCTCACCTGGACAACGGGAGACCCAGTACTTC. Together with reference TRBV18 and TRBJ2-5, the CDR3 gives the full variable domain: NAGVMQNPRHLVRRRGQEARLRCSPMKGHSHVYWYRQLPEEGLKFMVYLQKENIIDESGMPKERFSAEFPKEGPSILRIQQVVRGDSAAYFCASSPGQRETQYFGPGTRLLVL.

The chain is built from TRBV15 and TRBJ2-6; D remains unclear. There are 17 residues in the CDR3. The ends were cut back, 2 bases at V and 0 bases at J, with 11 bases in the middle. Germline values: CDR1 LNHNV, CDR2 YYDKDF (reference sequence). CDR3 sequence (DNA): TGTGCCACCAGCAGATTCAGGTTCCCCTCTGGGGCCAACGTCCTGACTTTC. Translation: CATSRFRFPSGANVLTF.

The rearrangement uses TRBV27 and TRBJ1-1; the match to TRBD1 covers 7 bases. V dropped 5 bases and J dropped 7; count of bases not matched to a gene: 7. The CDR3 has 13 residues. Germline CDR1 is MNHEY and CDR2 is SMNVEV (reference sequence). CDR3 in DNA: TGTGCCAGCAGTCCCCCCCAGGGGGTTGAAGCTTTCTTT. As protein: CASSPPQGVEAFF.

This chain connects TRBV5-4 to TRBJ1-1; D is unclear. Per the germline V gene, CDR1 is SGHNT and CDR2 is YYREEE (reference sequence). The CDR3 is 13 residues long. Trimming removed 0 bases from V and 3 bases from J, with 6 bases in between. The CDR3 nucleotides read TGTGCCAGCAGCTTGGCCCCGGACACTGAAGCTTTCTTT. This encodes CASSLAPDTEAFF.

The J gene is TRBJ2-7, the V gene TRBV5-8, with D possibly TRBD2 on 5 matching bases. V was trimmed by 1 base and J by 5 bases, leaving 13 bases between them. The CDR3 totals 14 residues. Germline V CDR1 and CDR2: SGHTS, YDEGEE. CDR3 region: CASSLYVQRDEQYF. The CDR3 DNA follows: TGTGCCAGCAGCTTGTATGTACAGAGGGACGAGCAGTACTTC.

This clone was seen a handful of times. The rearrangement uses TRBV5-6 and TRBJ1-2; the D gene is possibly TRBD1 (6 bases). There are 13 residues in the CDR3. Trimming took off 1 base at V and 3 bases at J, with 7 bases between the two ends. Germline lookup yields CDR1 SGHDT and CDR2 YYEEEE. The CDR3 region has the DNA TGTGCCAGCAGCTTGAAGGGGGACTATGGCTACACCTTC. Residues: CASSLKGDYGYTF. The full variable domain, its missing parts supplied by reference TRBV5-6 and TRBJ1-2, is DAGVTQSPTHLIKTRGQQVTLRCSPKSGHDTVSWYQQALGQGPQFIFQYYEEEERQRGNFPDRFSGHQFPNYSSELNVNALLLGDSALYLCASSLKGDYGYTFGSGTRLTVV.

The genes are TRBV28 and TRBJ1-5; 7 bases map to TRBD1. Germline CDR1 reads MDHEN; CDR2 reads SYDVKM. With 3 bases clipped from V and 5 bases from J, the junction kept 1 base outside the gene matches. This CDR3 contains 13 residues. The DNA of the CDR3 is TGTGCCAGCAGTTTTCAGGGGGATCAGCCCCAGCATTTT. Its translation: CASSFQGDQPQHF.

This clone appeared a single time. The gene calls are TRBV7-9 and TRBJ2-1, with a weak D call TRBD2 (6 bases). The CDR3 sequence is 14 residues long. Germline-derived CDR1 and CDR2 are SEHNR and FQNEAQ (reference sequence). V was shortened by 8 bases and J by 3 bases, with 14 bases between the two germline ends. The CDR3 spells CASPSGENYNEQFF. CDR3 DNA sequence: TGTGCCAGCCCCTCGGGGGAAAACTACAATGAGCAGTTCTTC.

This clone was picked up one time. The CDR3 spells CASSVERGPLATNEKLFF. DNA of the CDR3: TGTGCCAGCAGCGTAGAAAGGGGGCCCCTTGCAACTAATGAAAAACTGTTTTTT. This chain links TRBV9 with TRBJ1-4; 7 bases fit TRBD1. This CDR3 is 18 amino acids long. With V trimmed by 0 bases and J by 0 bases, 8 bases remained unmatched. Germline loops: CDR1 SGDLS, CDR2 YYNGEE.

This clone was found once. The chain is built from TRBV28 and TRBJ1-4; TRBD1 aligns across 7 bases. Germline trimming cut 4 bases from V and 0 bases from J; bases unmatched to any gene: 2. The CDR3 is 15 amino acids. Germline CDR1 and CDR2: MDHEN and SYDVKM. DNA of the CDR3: TGTGCCAGCAGTTCGACAGGGTCAACTAATGAAAAACTGTTTTTT. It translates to CASSSTGSTNEKLFF.

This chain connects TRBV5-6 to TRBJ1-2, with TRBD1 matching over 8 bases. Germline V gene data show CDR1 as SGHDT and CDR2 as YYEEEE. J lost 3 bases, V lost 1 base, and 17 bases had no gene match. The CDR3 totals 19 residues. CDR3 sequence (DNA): TGTGCCAGCAGCTTGATCTGGGACAGGTCAATTCCTAGTGACTATGGCTACACCTTC. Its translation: CASSLIWDRSIPSDYGYTF.

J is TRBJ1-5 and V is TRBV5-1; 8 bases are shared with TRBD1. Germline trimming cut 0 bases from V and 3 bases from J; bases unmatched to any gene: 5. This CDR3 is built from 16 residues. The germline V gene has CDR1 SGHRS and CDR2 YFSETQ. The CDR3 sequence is CASSLGTGLNNQPQHF. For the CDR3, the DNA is TGCGCCAGCAGCTTGGGGACAGGGCTTAACAATCAGCCCCAGCATTTT.

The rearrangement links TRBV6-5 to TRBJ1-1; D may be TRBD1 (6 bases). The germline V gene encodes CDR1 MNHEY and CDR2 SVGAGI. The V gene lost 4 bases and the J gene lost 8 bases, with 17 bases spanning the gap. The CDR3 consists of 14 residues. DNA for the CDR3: TGTGCCAGCAGTTCTACCAACAGGGCGGCAGAAGCTTTCTTT. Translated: CASSSTNRAAEAFF.

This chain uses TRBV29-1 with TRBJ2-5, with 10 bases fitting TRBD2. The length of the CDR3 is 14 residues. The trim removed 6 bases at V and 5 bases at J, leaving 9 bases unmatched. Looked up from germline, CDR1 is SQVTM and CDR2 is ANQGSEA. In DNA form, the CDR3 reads TGCAGCGTCCCCCTAGCGGGAGTGCACGAGACCCAGTACTTC. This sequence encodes CSVPLAGVHETQYF.

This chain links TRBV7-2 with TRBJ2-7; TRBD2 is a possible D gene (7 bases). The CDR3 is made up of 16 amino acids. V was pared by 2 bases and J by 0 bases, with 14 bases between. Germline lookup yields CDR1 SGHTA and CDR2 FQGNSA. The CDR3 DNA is TGTGCCAGCAGCTTACTACGGGCGGGGGCCTCCTACGAGCAGTACTTC. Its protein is CASSLLRAGASYEQYF.

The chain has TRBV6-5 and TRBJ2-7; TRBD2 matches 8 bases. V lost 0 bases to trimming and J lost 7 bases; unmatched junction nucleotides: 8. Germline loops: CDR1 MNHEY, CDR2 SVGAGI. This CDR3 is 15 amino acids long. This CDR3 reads CASSYSREGPREQYF. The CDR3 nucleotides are TGTGCCAGCAGTTACTCCCGGGAGGGCCCTCGGGAGCAGTACTTC.

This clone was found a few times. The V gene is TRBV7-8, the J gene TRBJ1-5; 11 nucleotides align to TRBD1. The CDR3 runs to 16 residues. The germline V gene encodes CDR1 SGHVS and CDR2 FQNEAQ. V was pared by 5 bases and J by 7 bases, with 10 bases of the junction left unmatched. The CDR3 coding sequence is TGTGCCAGCAGCAAAGAGGGACAGGGGGTATGGCAGCCCCAGCATTTT. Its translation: CASSKEGQGVWQPQHF. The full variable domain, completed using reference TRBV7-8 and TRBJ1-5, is GAGVSQSPRYKVAKRGQDVALRCDPISGHVSLFWYQQALGQGPEFLTYFQNEAQLDKSGLPSDRFFAERPEGSVSTLKIQRTQQEDSAVYLCASSKEGQGVWQPQHFGDGTRLSIL.

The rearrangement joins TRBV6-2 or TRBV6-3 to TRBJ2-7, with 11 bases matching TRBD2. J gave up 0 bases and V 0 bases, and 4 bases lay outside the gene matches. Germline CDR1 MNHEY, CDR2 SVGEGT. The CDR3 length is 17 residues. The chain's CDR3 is CASSYSGLAVSSYEQYF. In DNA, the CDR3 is TGTGCCAGCAGTTACTCGGGACTAGCGGTGAGCTCCTACGAGCAGTACTTC.

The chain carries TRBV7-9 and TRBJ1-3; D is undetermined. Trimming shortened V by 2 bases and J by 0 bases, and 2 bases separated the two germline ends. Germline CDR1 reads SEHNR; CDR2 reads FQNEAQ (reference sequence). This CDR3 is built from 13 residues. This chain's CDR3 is CASSLYSGNTIYF. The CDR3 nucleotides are TGTGCCAGCAGCTTATACTCTGGAAACACCATATATTTT.

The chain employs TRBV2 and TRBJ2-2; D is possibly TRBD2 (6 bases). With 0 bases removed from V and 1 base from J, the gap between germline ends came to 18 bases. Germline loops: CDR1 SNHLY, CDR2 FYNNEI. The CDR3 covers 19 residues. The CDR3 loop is CASSEAGRLPEGNTGELFF. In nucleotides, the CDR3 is TGTGCCAGCAGTGAAGCGGGAAGACTACCGGAGGGGAACACCGGGGAGCTGTTTTTT.